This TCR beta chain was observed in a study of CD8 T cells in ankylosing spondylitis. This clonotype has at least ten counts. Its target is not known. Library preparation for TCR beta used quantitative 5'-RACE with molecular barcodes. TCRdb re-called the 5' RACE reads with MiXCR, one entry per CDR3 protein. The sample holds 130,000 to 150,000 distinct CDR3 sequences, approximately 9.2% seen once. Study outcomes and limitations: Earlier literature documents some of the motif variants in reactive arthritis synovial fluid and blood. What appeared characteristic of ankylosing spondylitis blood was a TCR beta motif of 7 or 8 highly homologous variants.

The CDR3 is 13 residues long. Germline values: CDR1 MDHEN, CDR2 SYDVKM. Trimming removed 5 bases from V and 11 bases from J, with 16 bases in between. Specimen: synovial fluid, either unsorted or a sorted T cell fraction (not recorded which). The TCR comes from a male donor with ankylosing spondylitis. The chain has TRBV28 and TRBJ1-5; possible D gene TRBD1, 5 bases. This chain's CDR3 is CASSTGTSGTQHF. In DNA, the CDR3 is TGTGCCAGCAGTACCGGGACCTCTGGGACCCAGCATTTT.